The T cell receptor beta chain under discussion was sequenced for a study of blood T cells in healthy people across ages. Using a J-beta primer mix together with a sample-barcoded 5' primer, a second PCR was run for roughly 6 to 11 cycles. MiXCR, applied by TCRdb to the 5' RACE reads, yields one record per CDR3 protein. The sample yields 1,300,000 or so distinct CDR3 sequences, 55% to 75% seen once. Study-wide points: Roughly linearly, TCR beta diversity per million T cells fell as age increased. Diversity was higher, and naive CD4+ cells more numerous, in long-lived donors than in aged donors.

This clonotype was detected only a few times. Antigen: not known. Germline assignment: CDR1 SEHNR and CDR2 FQNEAQ (reference sequence). The CDR3 sequence is 13 residues long. V lost 5 bases, J lost 7 bases, and 12 bases lay in between. This chain uses TRBV7-9 with TRBJ2-1; no clear D gene. Sequencing was done on a sample of blood. The clonotype was recovered from a man younger than 35 in good health. The CDR3 nucleotides are TGTGCCAGCAGCCTTGGCTCTAAAAATGAGCAGTTCTTC. As protein: CASSLGSKNEQFF.